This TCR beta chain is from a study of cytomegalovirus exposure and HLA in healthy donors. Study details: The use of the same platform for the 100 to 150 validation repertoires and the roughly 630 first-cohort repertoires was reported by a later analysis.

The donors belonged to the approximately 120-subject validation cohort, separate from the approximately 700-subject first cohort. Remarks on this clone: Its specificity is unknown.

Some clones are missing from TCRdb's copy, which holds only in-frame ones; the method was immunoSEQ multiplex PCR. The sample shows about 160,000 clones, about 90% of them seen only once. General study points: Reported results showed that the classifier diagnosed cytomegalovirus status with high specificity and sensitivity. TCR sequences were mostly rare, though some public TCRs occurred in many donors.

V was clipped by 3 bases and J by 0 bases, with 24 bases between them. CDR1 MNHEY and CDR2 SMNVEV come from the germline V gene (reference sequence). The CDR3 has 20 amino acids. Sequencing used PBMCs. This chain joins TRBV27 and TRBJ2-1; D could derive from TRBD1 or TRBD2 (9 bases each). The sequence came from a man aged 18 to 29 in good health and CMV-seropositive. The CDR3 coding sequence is TGTGCCAGCAGTTTCTCCGGGACAGGGATGCGGGAGGGCTCCTACAATGAGCAGTTCTTC. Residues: CASSFSGTGMREGSYNEQFF.